The clone carrying this TCR beta chain was seen a single time. What it recognizes is unknown. The table came from immunoSEQ multiplex PCR; TCRdb's copy has only in-frame clones and leaves some out. The sample has over 200,000 clones; about nine tenths are singletons. This record comes from a study of cytomegalovirus exposure and HLA in healthy donors. Donors came from a validation cohort of over 100 subjects, distinct from the first 666-subject cohort. CDR1 and CDR2 (germline): MNHEY, SMNVEV (reference sequence). The J segment lost 5 bases and the V segment lost 4 bases, leaving 11 bases of the junction unmatched. This CDR3 spans 19 amino acids. Regarding the study as a whole: In a later analysis, first-cohort TCR clusters were found to tend to co-occur in the roughly 120 validation repertoires. Researchers reported that three CMV-associated chains were confirmed in vitro as CMV antigen-specific. Overall, about 160 TCR beta chains were annotated as cytomegalovirus-associated.

The genes are TRBV27 and TRBJ2-1; 16 positions match TRBD2. This TCR was sampled from a woman aged 30 to 39 in good health and CMV-seronegative. The sample was PBMCs. The CDR3 nucleotides are TGTGCCAGCAGTTCACGGCAGGGACTAGCGGGAGGGCCGAACAATGAGCAGTTCTTC. Its protein is CASSSRQGLAGGPNNEQFF.